The T cell receptor beta chain described here comes from a study of blood T cell repertoires in COVID-19. The overall study: Researchers got acute and convalescent COVID-19 samples from the United States, Italy and Spain. From T cells, B-cell-depleted T cells, or PBMCs came the material, which was cDNA or gDNA.

Authors' data handling: Counts of nucleated cells, estimated from reference gene primer amplification, were obtained. The data were produced by immunoSEQ multiplex PCR, yet TCRdb's version contains in-frame clones alone and is incomplete. D and trimming come from the DNA, and the V and J calls and clone size come from that table. The sample has about 120,000 clones; approximately 89% are singletons. Germline loops: CDR1 KGHSH, CDR2 LQKENI. With V trimmed by 4 bases and J by 0 bases, 5 bases remained unmatched. CDR3 length: 15 residues. This rearrangement joins TRBV18 to TRBJ1-1, with TRBD1 matching over 7 bases. This TCR came from a woman between 55 and 75 years old with COVID-19, enrolled during active disease. Sequencing was carried out using peripheral blood. The CDR3 loop is CASSRGQDMNTEAFF. CDR3 sequence (DNA): TGTGCCAGCTCACGCGGACAGGATATGAACACTGAAGCTTTCTTT.